The 27 T cell receptor beta chains below were found in one sample sequenced in a study of Tregs in tolerant kidney transplant recipients. Clones were read by immunoSEQ multiplex PCR, and TCRdb kept only the in-frame ones, dropping some. The data show over 25,000 clones, and the top ten clones hold 6.5% to 8%. Sequencing was performed on CD8+ T cells from blood, taken before the transplant. Source of these receptors: a human donor who received a combined kidney and bone marrow transplant.

About this clone: The read ends 3 residues before the CDR3 terminus; that terminus is restored from the germline J gene. The V and J genes are TRBV20-1 and TRBJ1-2; the D gene is possibly TRBD1 (5 bases). CDR1 is DFQATT and CDR2 is SNEGSKA in the germline V gene (reference sequence). The germline V and J ends were trimmed by 6 bases and 3 bases, with 14 bases remaining between them. The CDR3 is 13 residues long. The CDR3 is CSAPAGEDYGYTF. The DNA read from the CDR3 is TGCAGTGCCCCGGCGGGGGAGGACTATGGC.

Regarding this clone: The read finishes 3 residues shy of the CDR3 end, and the germline J gene is used to complete it. The chain is built from TRBV7-7 and TRBJ2-7; the D gene is possibly TRBD1 (6 bases). V lost 3 bases and J 2 bases, leaving 8 bases between the germline ends. The CDR3 contains 13 residues. Germline V gene sequence: CDR1 SSHAT, CDR2 FNYEAQ (reference sequence). The CDR3 region is CASSFGTTYEQYF. The CDR3 DNA, read in part, is TGTGCCAGCAGCTTCGGGACAACCTACGAG.

Note on this clone: Read coverage stops 3 residues before the CDR3 terminus; the germline J gene supplies the remainder. The chain employs TRBV7-9 and TRBJ1-4, with D uncertain. Trimming took 5 bases from V and 3 from J, leaving 7 bases between them. The germline gives CDR1 SEHNR, CDR2 FQNEAQ (reference sequence). This CDR3 has 13 amino acids. CDR3 sequence: CASSTEANEKLFF. The sequenced CDR3 bases are TGTGCCAGCAGCACAGAGGCTAATGAAAAA.

With respect to this clone: Sequencing ends 3 residues short of the CDR3 end; the germline J gene provides the rest. The gene calls are TRBV10-3 and TRBJ2-1; 9 nucleotides align to TRBD2. After removal of 4 bases from V and 6 bases from J, the junction contained 7 bases not matched to a gene. This CDR3 has 15 amino acids. Germline V CDR1 and CDR2: ENHRY, SYGVKD. Partial CDR3 DNA: TGTGCCATCAGTGTTGGCGGGGGGGCTCTCAATGAG. Translating gives CAISVGGGALNE. The whole CDR3 region reads CAISVGGGALNEQFF.

Concerning this clone: The read comes to an end 3 residues before the CDR3 does, leaving the germline J gene to fill in the end. The V call is TRBV7-6, the J call TRBJ1-5, with D hard to call. The V end was cut by 1 base, the J end by 0 bases, with 7 bases between. The CDR3 length is 15 residues. Germline CDR1 and CDR2: SGHVS and FNYEAQ. The CDR3 region is CASSLDNYSNQPQHF. Incomplete CDR3 DNA: TGTGCCAGCAGCTTAGACAACTATAGCAATCAGCCC.

On this clone itself: The read stops 3 residues short of the end of the CDR3; the missing end is completed from the germline J gene. The V and J genes are TRBV13 and TRBJ1-2, with TRBD1 matching 7 bases. The germline gives CDR1 PRHDT, CDR2 FYEKMQ (reference sequence). V gave up 7 bases and J gave up 4 bases; unmatched junction bases: 9. The CDR3 runs 14 residues. This CDR3 reads CASTARRGPYGYTF. The part of the CDR3 DNA that was read is TGTGCCAGCACCGCCAGGAGGGGGCCCTATGGC.

A note on this clone: The CDR3 end is not reached by the read, which stops 3 residues before it; the germline J gene fills it in. The gene calls are TRBV20-1 and TRBJ2-7; D possibly matches TRBD1 or TRBD2 (5 bases each). Germline CDR1 and CDR2: DFQATT and SNEGSKA (reference sequence). Trimming left V 0 bases short and J 2 bases short, with 11 bases between. The CDR3 is 14 residues long. The CDR3 is CSARDPQGAYEQYF. The DNA read from the CDR3 is TGCAGTGCTAGAGATCCGCAGGGAGCCTACGAG.

About this clone: From the germline J gene comes the end of the CDR3, since the read stops 3 residues before it. This chain uses TRBV5-4 with TRBJ1-1, with D possibly being TRBD1 (5 bases). Germline CDR1 and CDR2: SGHNT and YYREEE (reference sequence). V dropped 7 bases and J dropped 1 base, with 17 bases sitting between them. The CDR3 has 15 amino acids. The sequenced part of the CDR3 DNA is TGTGCCAGCCTTACCTGGGGGGTCGGGAACACTGAA. It encodes CASLTWGVGNTE. The full CDR3 protein reads CASLTWGVGNTEAFF.

CDR3 bases read: TGTGCCAGTAGTGCGTCCGGGACTAGCGTGTACGAG. Protein product: CASSASGTSVYE. Given in full, the CDR3 is CASSASGTSVYEQYF. This chain uses TRBV19 with TRBJ2-7; 10 nucleotides align to TRBD2. The read ends 3 residues early relative to the CDR3; the germline J gene fills the gap. With 5 bases clipped from V and 4 bases from J, the junction kept 8 bases outside the gene matches. CDR1 LNHDA and CDR2 SQIVND come from the germline V gene (reference sequence). This CDR3 has 15 residues.

Note on this clone: With the read ending 3 residues before the CDR3 end, the germline J gene is used to fill in that end. The J gene is TRBJ2-1, the V gene TRBV2; D gene unclear. The CDR3 contains 15 residues. V lost 4 bases to trimming and J lost 0 bases, with 10 bases between them. Germline values: CDR1 SNHLY, CDR2 FYNNEI. The CDR3 here is CASSARSSSYNEQFF. The DNA read from the CDR3 is TGTGCCAGCAGTGCCAGGTCTTCCTCCTACAATGAG.

As regards this clone: The sequenced fragment ends 3 residues before the CDR3 boundary, so the rest is inferred from the germline J gene. The genes are TRBV29-1 and TRBJ1-1, with a possible D match to TRBD1 (5 bases). This CDR3 has 13 residues. Germline V gives CDR1 SQVTM, CDR2 ANQGSEA. V lost 8 bases and J 4 bases, leaving 17 bases between the germline ends. The CDR3 sequence is CSLGGGSSTEAFF. CDR3 DNA, as far as it was read: TGCAGCCTTGGGGGGGGAAGCAGCACTGAA.

Concerning this clone: The read ends 3 residues shy of where the CDR3 ends; the end is completed using the germline J gene. The V and J genes are TRBV6-4 and TRBJ2-7; D is tentatively TRBD1 or TRBD2 (5 bases each). CDR1 and CDR2 (germline): MRHNA, SNTAGT. The CDR3 totals 17 residues. Trimming stripped 2 bases from V and 3 bases from J, with 20 bases between. The covered CDR3 bases are TGTGCCAGCAGTGACCCGAGGGGTGCTCTTCCCTTCTACGAG. This gives the protein CASSDPRGALPFYE. The whole CDR3 region reads CASSDPRGALPFYEQYF.

With respect to this clone: The read finishes 3 residues shy of the CDR3 end, and the germline J gene is used to complete it. V usage is TRBV19 and J usage is TRBJ2-7; D may be TRBD1 (6 bases). There are 17 residues in the CDR3. The germline CDR1 and CDR2 sequences are LNHDA and SQIVND (reference sequence). Trimming took off 1 base at V and 6 bases at J, with 22 bases between the two ends. CDR3 region: CASSIVTPTGYLGEQYF. Partial CDR3 DNA: TGTGCCAGTAGTATAGTTACCCCGACAGGTTACCTTGGCGAG.

Note on this clone: The CDR3 end lies 3 residues beyond the end of the read and is filled in from the germline J gene. This rearrangement joins TRBV7-2 to TRBJ2-7; TRBD1 matches at 8 bases. J was trimmed by 5 bases and V by 0 bases; bases with no gene match: 12. Germline CDR1 reads SGHTA; CDR2 reads FQGNSA. The CDR3 contains 17 residues. The CDR3 sequence: CASSLALISGTGHEQYF. The CDR3 bases that were read are TGTGCCAGCAGCTTAGCCCTAATCTCCGGGACAGGACACGAG.

Incomplete CDR3 DNA: TGTGCCAGCAGCTCGGGACAGGGGCCCTACGAG. Amino acids: CASSSGQGPYE. In full, the CDR3 reads CASSSGQGPYEQYF. The chain links TRBV7-8 to TRBJ2-7; 10 positions agree with TRBD1. The read terminates 3 residues before the CDR3 end, so the remaining end is supplied by the germline J gene. CDR1 is SGHVS, CDR2 FQNEAQ, per germline. The CDR3 has 14 residues. The V segment lost 4 bases and the J segment 2 bases; nucleotides outside the gene matches: 2.

As for this clone: From the germline J gene comes the end of the CDR3, since the read stops 3 residues before it. This chain uses TRBV6-2 or TRBV6-3 with TRBJ2-3; D is uncertain. The CDR3 loop spans 15 amino acids. V was trimmed by 7 bases and J by 0 bases, leaving 14 bases between them. CDR1 and CDR2 from the germline V gene are MNHEY and SVGEGT. The CDR3: CASTQGYTSTDTQYF. The part of the CDR3 DNA that was read is TGTGCCAGCACCCAAGGGTACACTAGCACAGATACG.

Comments on this clone: The read halts 3 residues ahead of the CDR3 end, with the missing end drawn from the germline J gene. The chain couples TRBV7-9 to TRBJ1-5; TRBD1 matches 9 bases. V shed 4 bases, J shed 6 bases, and the junction held 7 bases outside the gene matches. The CDR3 totals 15 residues. Germline-derived CDR1 and CDR2 are SEHNR and FQNEAQ (reference sequence). The CDR3 DNA, read in part, is TGTGCCAGCAGCTCGCCAGAGACAGGGGGTCAGCCC. Translating gives CASSSPETGGQP. From start to end, the CDR3 is CASSSPETGGQPQHF.

Remarks on this clone: The read terminates 3 residues ahead of where the CDR3 ends, so the germline J gene completes it. This rearrangement joins TRBV5-1 to TRBJ2-1; 7 bases align to TRBD1. The CDR3 spans 13 residues. Germline V gene lookup returns CDR1 SGHRS and CDR2 YFSETQ. The junction had 5 bases not matched to a gene; V was cut back by 2 bases and J by 9 bases. CDR3 sequence reads: CASSFGQGVEQFF. The CDR3 DNA, read in part, is TGCGCCAGCAGCTTCGGCCAGGGGGTTGAG.

Comments on this clone: Coverage ceases 3 residues before the CDR3 finishes, and the germline J gene fills in the end. The chain joins TRBV7-9 to TRBJ1-2, with 7 bases identical to TRBD1. Per the germline V gene, CDR1 is SEHNR and CDR2 is FQNEAQ (reference sequence). The V gene end was trimmed by 5 bases and the J gene end by 3 bases; junction bases not matched to a gene: 6. The CDR3 spans 14 residues. The CDR3 loop reads CASSGMDRHYGYTF. CDR3 bases read: TGTGCCAGCAGCGGGATGGACAGGCACTATGGC.

Notes on this clone: Read coverage stops 3 residues before the CDR3 terminus; the germline J gene supplies the remainder. The chain recombines TRBV2 with TRBJ2-7; TRBD2 matches at 8 bases. V lost 1 base and J lost 2; bases outside the gene matches: 1. Germline V gives CDR1 SNHLY, CDR2 FYNNEI. CDR3 length: 14 residues. The CDR3 spells CASSEELAAYEQYF. The part of the CDR3 DNA that was read is TGTGCCAGCAGTGAAGAACTAGCGGCCTACGAG.

As to this clone: The read falls 3 residues short of the CDR3 end, and the missing part is taken from the germline J gene. The rearrangement joins TRBV6-1 to TRBJ1-2; no definite D call. Germline V gene lookup returns CDR1 MNHNS and CDR2 SASEGT. V was cut by 2 bases and J by 2 bases, with 12 bases left in between. This CDR3 is 15 amino acids long. The CDR3 region is CASSESMTGNYGYTF. Partial CDR3 DNA: TGTGCCAGCAGTGAAAGTATGACGGGGAACTATGGC.

The CDR3: CAWTTGTGSYEQYF. The sequenced CDR3 bases are TGTGCCTGGACCACCGGGACAGGTTCCTACGAG. The genes are TRBV30 and TRBJ2-7; 8 bases match TRBD1. The read terminates 3 residues before the CDR3 end, so the remaining end is supplied by the germline J gene. Germline V gene data show CDR1 as GTSNPN and CDR2 as SVGIG (reference sequence). This CDR3 has 14 residues. The trim removed 4 bases at V and 1 base at J, leaving 6 bases unmatched.

As to this clone: The CDR3 end falls 3 residues outside the read, so it is completed with the germline J gene. The rearrangement uses TRBV18 and TRBJ1-5; D is perhaps TRBD1 (6 bases). Trimming removed 3 bases from V and 7 bases from J, with 10 bases in between. Germline CDR1 is KGHSH and CDR2 is LQKENI. The length of the CDR3 is 13 residues. CDR3 DNA, as far as it was read: TGTGCCAGCTCACCGGGGGCGAGACAGCCC. Protein product: CASSPGARQP. The full CDR3 sequence reads CASSPGARQPQHF. Combining the CDR3 with reference TRBV18 and TRBJ1-5 gives the whole variable domain NAGVMQNPRHLVRRRGQEARLRCSPMKGHSHVYWYRQLPEEGLKFMVYLQKENIIDESGMPKERFSAEFPKEGPSILRIQQVVRGDSAAYFCASSPGARQPQHFGDGTRLSIL.

To note about this clone: The read gets to within 3 residues of the CDR3 end, and the germline J gene fills in the rest. V is TRBV7-2 and J is TRBJ2-2; no firm D call. The germline gives CDR1 SGHTA, CDR2 FQGNSA. The CDR3 extends over 14 amino acids. Trimming took 1 base from V and 9 from J, leaving 12 bases between them. CDR3 bases read: TGTGCCAGCAGCTTAGAGGTGCCCCCCCGGGAG. This encodes CASSLEVPPRE. The whole CDR3 protein is CASSLEVPPRELFF.

Comments on this clone: The CDR3 extends 3 residues past the end of the read, so its final part is completed from the germline J gene. The chain uses TRBV5-1 and TRBJ1-2; TRBD1 agrees at 11 bases. The CDR3 spans 14 residues. Germline V gene data show CDR1 as SGHRS and CDR2 as YFSETQ. Unmatched junction bases numbered 2, after V lost 0 bases and J lost 7 bases. Incomplete CDR3 DNA: TGCGCCAGCAGCTTGGCCGGGACAGGGGGTGGC. Encoded protein: CASSLAGTGGG. The whole CDR3 protein reads CASSLAGTGGGYTF.

To note about this clone: The read gets to within 3 residues of the CDR3 end, and the germline J gene fills in the rest. The chain is built from TRBV6-2 or TRBV6-3 and TRBJ2-7, with D unresolved. The V end lost 2 bases, the J end lost 2 bases, and 10 bases lay between the germline ends. This CDR3 comprises 14 residues. Per the germline V gene, CDR1 is MNHEY and CDR2 is SVGEGT. CDR3 DNA (partial): TGTGCCAGCAGTTACGATGGTAAGGCCTACGAG. This encodes CASSYDGKAYE. In full, the CDR3 is CASSYDGKAYEQYF.

As for this clone: The read finishes 3 residues shy of the CDR3 end, and the germline J gene is used to complete it. The chain employs TRBV30 and TRBJ2-7; D gene unclear. Germline lookup yields CDR1 GTSNPN and CDR2 SVGIG (reference sequence). The CDR3 consists of 14 residues. V was cut by 5 bases and J by 2 bases, with 16 bases left in between. Partial CDR3 DNA: TGTGCCTGGTCGACATCGACACATCCCTACGAG. It encodes CAWSTSTHPYE. The CDR3 in its entirety is CAWSTSTHPYEQYF.